This T cell receptor beta chain was recorded in a study of blood T cell repertoires in COVID-19. As for the study in general: The origin of the acute and convalescent COVID-19 samples was the United States, Italy and Spain.

V shed 0 bases, J shed 5 bases, and the junction held 4 bases outside the gene matches. The CDR3 sequence is 15 residues long. Germline CDR1 and CDR2: SGHRS and YFSETQ. In the study's own analysis: Amplification of reference gene primers provided the estimated nucleated cell counts. Profiling relied on immunoSEQ multiplex PCR, and the TCRdb table lists in-frame clones only, not all of them. V and J calls and clone size are as listed in that table; D and trimming were resolved from the DNA. The sample includes some 100,000 clones, roughly four fifths of them seen just once. V usage is TRBV5-1 and J usage is TRBJ1-5, with 8 bases matching TRBD1. Input material: peripheral blood. This TCR was recovered from a man aged 50 or older with active or convalescent COVID-19. The CDR3 DNA reads as TGCGCCAGCAGCTTGGGGACAGGGACCGATCAGCCCCAGCATTTT. This sequence encodes CASSLGTGTDQPQHF.